This T cell receptor (beta chain) was captured by sequencing in a study of blood T cell repertoires in COVID-19. Looking at the study overall: COVID-19 samples collected from the United States, Italy and Spain covered acute and convalescent phases.

Original processing notes: Amplification from reference gene primers served as the basis for estimated nucleated cell counts. Profiling relied on immunoSEQ multiplex PCR, and the TCRdb table lists in-frame clones only, not all of them. V and J calls and clone size come straight from that table; D and trimming were deduced from the DNA. The sample includes 140,000 or so clones, about 80% seen only once; the top ten take approximately 10%. Germline-derived CDR1 and CDR2 are SGHRS and YFSETQ. This CDR3 contains 14 residues. Germline trimming cut 5 bases from V and 6 bases from J; bases unmatched to any gene: 7.

What was sequenced was PBMCs or T cells enriched from blood (not recorded which). The TCR originated in a man in his forties or fifties who had recovered from COVID-19. The rearrangement uses TRBV5-1 and TRBJ1-2; TRBD1 matches 10 bases. The CDR3 DNA is TGCGCCAGCAGAGCCGGACAGGGGGGTCATGGCTACACCTTC. It specifies CASRAGQGGHGYTF. Variable domain in full (rest from reference TRBV5-1 and TRBJ1-2): KAGVTQTPRYLIKTRGQQVTLSCSPISGHRSVSWYQQTPGQGLQFLFEYFSETQRNKGNFPGRFSGRQFSNSRSEMNVSTLELGDSALYLCASRAGQGGHGYTFGSGTRLTVV.